This T cell receptor beta chain was profiled in a study of cytomegalovirus exposure and HLA in healthy donors. Vbeta (60) and Jbeta (13) primers were used in the PCR. Profiling relied on immunoSEQ multiplex PCR, and the TCRdb table lists in-frame clones only, not all of them. The sample has over 90,000 clones; 73% are singletons. For this clone: Other DNA sequences of this sample code for an identical CDR3.

Trimming shortened V by 3 bases and J by 3 bases, and 12 bases separated the two germline ends. The CDR3 covers 14 residues. The germline gives CDR1 SNHLY, CDR2 FYNNEI. The TCR originated in a middle-aged man in good health and CMV-seronegative. Sequencing input: PBMCs. This chain connects TRBV2 to TRBJ2-7; D is possibly TRBD1 (6 bases). CDR3 protein: CASSDQGRDYEQYF. In DNA, the CDR3 is TGTGCCAGCAGTGACCAGGGGCGTGACTACGAGCAGTACTTC.